Listed here is a single T cell receptor beta chain. This entry is derived from a study of PD-L1 blockade in urothelial cancer. Overall study context: Atezolizumab therapy began for patients in about 2014, dosed at 1,200 mg intravenously every 3 weeks. Male sex and bladder-origin urothelial cancer characterized about 85% of the 29 patients.

With 5 bases removed from V and 7 bases from J, the gap between germline ends came to 12 bases. The CDR3 contains 12 residues. Germline assignment: CDR1 KGHSH and CDR2 LQKENI. Every PCR got spiked synthetic TCR analog templates. TCRdb's copy holds only in-frame clones and misses some; the assay was immunoSEQ multiplex PCR. The sample includes tens of thousands of clones, 70% to 90% seen only once; the top ten take under 9%. This sequence joins TRBV18 and TRBJ2-7; D perhaps matches TRBD1 (6 bases). This TCR derives from a man aged 55 to 70 with urothelial cancer. Sequencing used PBMCs, obtained around atezolizumab (anti-PD-L1) treatment. The chain's CDR3 is CASSGGNLEQYF. In DNA form, the CDR3 reads TGTGCCAGCTCAGGGGGCAATCTGGAGCAGTACTTC.